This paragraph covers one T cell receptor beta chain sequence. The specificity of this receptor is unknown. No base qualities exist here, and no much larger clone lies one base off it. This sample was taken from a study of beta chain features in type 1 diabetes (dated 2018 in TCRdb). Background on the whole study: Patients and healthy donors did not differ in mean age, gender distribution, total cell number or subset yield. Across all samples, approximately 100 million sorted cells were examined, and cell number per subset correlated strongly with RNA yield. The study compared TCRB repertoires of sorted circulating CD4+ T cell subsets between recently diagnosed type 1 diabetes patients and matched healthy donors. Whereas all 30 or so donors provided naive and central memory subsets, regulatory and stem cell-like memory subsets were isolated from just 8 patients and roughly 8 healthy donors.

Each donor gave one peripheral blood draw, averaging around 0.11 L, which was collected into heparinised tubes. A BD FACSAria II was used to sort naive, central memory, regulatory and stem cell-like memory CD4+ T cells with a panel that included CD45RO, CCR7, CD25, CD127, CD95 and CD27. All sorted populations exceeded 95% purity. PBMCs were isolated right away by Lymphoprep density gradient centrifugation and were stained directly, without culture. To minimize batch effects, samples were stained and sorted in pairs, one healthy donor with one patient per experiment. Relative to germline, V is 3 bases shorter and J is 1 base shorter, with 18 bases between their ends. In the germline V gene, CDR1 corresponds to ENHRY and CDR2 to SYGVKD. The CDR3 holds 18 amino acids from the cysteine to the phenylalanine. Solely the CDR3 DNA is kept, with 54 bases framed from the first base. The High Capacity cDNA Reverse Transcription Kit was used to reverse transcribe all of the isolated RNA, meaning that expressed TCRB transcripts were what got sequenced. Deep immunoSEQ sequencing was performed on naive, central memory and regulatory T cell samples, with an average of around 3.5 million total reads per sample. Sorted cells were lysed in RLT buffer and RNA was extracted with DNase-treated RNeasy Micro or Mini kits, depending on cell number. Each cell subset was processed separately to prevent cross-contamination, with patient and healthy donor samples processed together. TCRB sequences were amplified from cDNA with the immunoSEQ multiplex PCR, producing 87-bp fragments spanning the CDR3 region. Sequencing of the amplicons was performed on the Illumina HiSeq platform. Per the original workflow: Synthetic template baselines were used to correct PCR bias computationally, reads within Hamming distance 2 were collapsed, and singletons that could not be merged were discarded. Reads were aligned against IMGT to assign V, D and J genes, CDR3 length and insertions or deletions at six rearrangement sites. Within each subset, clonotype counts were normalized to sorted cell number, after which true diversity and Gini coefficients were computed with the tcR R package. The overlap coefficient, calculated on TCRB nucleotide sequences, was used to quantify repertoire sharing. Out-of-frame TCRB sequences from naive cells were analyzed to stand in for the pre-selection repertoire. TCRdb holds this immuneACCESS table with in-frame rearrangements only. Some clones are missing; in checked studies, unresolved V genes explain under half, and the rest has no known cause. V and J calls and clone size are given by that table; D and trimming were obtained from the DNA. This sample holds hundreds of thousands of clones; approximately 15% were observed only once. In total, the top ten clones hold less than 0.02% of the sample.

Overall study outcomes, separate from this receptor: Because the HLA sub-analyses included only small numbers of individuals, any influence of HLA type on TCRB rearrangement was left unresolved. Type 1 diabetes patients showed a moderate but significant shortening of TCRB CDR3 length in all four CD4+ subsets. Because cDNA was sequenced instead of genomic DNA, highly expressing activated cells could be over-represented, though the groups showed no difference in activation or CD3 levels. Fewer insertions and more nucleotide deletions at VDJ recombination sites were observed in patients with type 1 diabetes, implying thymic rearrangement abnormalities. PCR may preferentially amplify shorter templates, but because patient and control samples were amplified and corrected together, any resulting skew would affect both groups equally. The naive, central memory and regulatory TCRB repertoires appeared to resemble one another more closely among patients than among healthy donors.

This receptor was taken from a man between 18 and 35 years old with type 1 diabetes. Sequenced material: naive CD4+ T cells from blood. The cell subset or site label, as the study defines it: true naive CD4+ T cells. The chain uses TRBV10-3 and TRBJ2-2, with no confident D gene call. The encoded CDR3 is CAISDDRRKTKNTGELFF. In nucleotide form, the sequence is TGTGCCATCAGTGATGATCGGCGGAAGACCAAGAACACCGGGGAGCTGTTTTTT.